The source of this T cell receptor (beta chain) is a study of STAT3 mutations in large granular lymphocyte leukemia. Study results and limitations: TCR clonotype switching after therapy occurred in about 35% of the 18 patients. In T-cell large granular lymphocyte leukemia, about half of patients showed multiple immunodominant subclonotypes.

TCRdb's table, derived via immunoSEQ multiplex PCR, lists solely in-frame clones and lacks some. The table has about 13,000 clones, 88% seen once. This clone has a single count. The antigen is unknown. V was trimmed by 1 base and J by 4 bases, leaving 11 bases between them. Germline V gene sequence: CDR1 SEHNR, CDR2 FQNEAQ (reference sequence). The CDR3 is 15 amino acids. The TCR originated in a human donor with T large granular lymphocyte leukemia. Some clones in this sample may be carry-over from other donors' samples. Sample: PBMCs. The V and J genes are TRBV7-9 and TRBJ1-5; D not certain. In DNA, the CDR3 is TGTGCCAGCAGCTTAGGACAAACTGGGAATCAGCCCCAGCATTTT. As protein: CASSLGQTGNQPQHF.